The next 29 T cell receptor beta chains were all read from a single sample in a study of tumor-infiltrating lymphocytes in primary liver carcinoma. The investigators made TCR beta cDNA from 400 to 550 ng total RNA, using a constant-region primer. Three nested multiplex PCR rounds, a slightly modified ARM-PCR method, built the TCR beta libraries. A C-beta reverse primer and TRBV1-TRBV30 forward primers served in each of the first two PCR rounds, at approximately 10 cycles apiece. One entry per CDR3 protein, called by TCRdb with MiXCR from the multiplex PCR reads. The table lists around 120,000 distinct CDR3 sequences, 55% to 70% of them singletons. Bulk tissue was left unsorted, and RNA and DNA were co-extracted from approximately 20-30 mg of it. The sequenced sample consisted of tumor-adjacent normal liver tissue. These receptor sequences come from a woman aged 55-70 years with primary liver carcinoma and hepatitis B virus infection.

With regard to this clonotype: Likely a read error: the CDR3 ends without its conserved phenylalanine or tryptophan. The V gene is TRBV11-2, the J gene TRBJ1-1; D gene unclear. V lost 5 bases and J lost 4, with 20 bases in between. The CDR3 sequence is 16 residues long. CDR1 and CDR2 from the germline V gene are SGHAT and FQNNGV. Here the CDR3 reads CASSTRRSIPSTEAFY. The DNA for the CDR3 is TGTGCCAGCAGCACACGGAGGAGCATACCGAGCACTGAAGCTTTCTAT.

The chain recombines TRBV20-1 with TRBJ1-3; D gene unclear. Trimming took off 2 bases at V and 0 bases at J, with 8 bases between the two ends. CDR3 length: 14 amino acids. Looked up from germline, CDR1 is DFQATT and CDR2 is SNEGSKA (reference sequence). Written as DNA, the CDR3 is TGCAGTGCTAGATCACAGAACTCTGGAAACACCATATATTTT. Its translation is CSARSQNSGNTIYF.

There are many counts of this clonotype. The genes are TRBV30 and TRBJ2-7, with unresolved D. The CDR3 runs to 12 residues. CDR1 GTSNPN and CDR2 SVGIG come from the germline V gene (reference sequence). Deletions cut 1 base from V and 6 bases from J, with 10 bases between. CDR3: CAWSEPRGEQYF. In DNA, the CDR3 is TGTGCCTGGAGTGAACCCCGAGGCGAGCAGTACTTC.

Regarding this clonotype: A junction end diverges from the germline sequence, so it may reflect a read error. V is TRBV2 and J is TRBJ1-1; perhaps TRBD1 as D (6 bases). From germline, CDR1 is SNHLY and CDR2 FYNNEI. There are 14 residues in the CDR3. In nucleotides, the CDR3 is TGTGCCAGCAGTGGGAGCAGGGGAGTAACTGGAGCTTTCTTT. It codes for CASSGSRGVTGAFF. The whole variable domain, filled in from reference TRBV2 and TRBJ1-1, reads EPEVTQTPSHQVTQMGQEVILRCVPISNHLYFYWYRQILGQKVEFLVSFYNNEISEKSEIFDDQFSVERPDGSNFTLKIRSTKLEDSAMYFCASSGSRGVTGAFFGQGTRLTVV.

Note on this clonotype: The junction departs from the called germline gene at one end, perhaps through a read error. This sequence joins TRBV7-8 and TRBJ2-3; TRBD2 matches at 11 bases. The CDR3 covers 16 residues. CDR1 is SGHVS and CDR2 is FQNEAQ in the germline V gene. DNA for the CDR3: TGTGTCAGCAACTCCAGGGGACTAGCGGCCACAGATACGCAGTATTTT. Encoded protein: CVSNSRGLAATDTQYF.

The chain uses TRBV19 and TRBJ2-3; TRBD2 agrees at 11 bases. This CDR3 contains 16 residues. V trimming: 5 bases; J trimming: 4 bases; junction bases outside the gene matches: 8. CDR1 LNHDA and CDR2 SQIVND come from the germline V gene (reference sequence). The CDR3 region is CASSSPGLAVSDTQYF. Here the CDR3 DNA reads TGTGCCAGTAGTTCTCCGGGACTAGCGGTCTCAGATACGCAGTATTTT.

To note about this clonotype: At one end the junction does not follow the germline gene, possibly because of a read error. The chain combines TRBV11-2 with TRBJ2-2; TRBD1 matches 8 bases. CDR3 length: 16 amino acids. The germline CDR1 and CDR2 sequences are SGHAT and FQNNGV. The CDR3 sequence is CASRLGQFANTGGLFF. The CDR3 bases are TGTGCCAGCCGCTTAGGACAGTTCGCGAACACAGGGGGGCTGTTTTTT.

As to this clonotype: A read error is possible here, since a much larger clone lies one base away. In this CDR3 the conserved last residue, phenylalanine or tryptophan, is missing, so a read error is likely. The CDR3 spells CASLRILAGSSYNEQFL. In DNA, the CDR3 is TGTGCCAGCCTCCGTATACTAGCGGGCTCATCCTACAATGAGCAGTTCCTC. The rearrangement joins TRBV28 to TRBJ2-1, with 9 positions matching TRBD2. The germline V gene encodes CDR1 MDHEN and CDR2 SYDVKM. The ends lost 8 bases at V and 1 base at J; junction bases unmatched: 12. This CDR3 is built from 17 residues.

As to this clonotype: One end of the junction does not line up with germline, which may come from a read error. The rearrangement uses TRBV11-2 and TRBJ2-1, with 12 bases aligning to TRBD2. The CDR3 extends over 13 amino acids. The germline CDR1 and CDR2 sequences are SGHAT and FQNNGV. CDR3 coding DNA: TGTGTCAGCAGCTGGACTAGCGGGGCAGAACAGTTCTTT. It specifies CVSSWTSGAEQFF.

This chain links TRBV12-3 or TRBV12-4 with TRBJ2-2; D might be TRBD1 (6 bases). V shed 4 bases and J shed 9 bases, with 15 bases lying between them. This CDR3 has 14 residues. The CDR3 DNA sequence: TGTGCCAGCAGTTCGACAGGTCATACCAGGGAGCTGTTTTTT. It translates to CASSSTGHTRELFF.

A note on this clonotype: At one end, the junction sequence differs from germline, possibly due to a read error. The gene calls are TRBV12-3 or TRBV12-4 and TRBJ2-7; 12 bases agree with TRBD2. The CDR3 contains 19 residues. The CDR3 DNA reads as TGTACCAGCAGTTTGGAGGGGCCCCGGACTAGCGGGAACTCCTACGAGCAGTACTTC. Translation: CTSSLEGPRTSGNSYEQYF.

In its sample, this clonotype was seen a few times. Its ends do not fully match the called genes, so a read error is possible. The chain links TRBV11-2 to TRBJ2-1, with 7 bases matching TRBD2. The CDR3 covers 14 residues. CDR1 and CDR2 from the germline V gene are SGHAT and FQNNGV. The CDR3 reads CAGSWTSGYNEQFF. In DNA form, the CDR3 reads TGTGCCGGCAGCTGGACTAGTGGTTACAATGAGCAGTTCTTC. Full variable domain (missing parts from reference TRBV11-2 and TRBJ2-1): EAGVAQSPRYKIIEKRQSVAFWCNPISGHATLYWYQQILGQGPKLLIQFQNNGVVDDSQLPKDRFSAERLKGVDSTLKIQPAKLEDSAVYLCAGSWTSGYNEQFFGPGTRLTVL.

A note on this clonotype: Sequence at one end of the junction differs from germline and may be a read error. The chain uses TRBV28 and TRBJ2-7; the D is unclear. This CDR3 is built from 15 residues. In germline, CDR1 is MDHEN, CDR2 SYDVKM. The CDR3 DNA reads TGTGCCAGCACCCCTCGGGCAGCCCCTTCCTACGGGCAGTACTTC. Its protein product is CASTPRAAPSYGQYF.

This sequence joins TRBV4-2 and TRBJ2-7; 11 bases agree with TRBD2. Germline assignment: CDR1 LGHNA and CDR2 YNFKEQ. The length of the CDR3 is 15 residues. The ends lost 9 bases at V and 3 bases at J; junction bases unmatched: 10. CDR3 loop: CASIQDGTSGYEQYF. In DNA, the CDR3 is TGTGCCAGTATCCAAGACGGGACTAGCGGCTACGAGCAGTACTTC.

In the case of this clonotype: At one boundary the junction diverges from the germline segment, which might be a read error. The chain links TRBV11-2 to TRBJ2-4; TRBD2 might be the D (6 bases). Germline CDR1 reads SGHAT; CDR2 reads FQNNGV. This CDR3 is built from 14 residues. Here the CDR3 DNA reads TGTGCAAGCAGCTTGGCGGGATCAAAAAACATTCAGTACTTC. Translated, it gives CASSLAGSKNIQYF. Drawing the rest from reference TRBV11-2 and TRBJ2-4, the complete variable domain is EAGVAQSPRYKIIEKRQSVAFWCNPISGHATLYWYQQILGQGPKLLIQFQNNGVVDDSQLPKDRFSAERLKGVDSTLKIQPAKLEDSAVYLCASSLAGSKNIQYFGAGTRLSVL.

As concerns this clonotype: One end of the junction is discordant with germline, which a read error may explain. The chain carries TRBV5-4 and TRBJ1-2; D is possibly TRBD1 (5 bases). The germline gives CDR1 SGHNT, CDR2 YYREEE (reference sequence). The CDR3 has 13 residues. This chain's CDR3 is CVSSALGRNGYTF. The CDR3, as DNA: TGTGTCAGCAGTGCCCTGGGACGGAATGGCTACACCTTC.

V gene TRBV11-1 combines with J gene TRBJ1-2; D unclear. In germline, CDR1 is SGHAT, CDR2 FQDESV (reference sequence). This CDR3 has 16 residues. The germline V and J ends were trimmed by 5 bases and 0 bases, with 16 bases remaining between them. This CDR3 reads CASSITPSRTNYGYTF. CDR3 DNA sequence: TGTGCCAGCAGCATCACACCAAGCAGGACTAACTATGGCTACACCTTC.

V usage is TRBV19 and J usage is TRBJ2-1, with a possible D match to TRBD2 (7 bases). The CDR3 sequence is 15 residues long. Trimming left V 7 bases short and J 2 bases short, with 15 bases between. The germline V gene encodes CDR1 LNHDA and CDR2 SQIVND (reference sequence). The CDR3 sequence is CASTAGRGPYNEQFF. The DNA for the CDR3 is TGTGCCAGTACCGCCGGGCGGGGGCCCTACAATGAGCAGTTCTTC.

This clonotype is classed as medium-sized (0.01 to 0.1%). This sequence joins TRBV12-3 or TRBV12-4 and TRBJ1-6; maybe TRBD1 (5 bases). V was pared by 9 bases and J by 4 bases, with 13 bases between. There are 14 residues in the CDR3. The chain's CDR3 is CASRGYPYNSPLHF. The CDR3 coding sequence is TGTGCCAGTCGGGGGTATCCATATAATTCACCCCTCCACTTT.

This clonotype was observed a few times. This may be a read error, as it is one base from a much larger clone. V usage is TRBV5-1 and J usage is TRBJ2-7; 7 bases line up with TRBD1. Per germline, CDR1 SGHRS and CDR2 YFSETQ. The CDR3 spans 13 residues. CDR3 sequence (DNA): TGCGCCAGCGGCTTGGGGGACAGCTACGAGCAGTACTTC. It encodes CASGLGDSYEQYF.

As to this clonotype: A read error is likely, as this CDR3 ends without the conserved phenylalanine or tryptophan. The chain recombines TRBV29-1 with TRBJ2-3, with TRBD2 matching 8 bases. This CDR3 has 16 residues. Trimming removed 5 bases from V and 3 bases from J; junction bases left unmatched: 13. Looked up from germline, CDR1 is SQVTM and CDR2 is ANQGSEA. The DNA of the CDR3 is TGCAGCGTTCCAGGACCAGCGGGAGTTAGAACAGATACGCAGTATTTG. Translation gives CSVPGPAGVRTDTQYL.

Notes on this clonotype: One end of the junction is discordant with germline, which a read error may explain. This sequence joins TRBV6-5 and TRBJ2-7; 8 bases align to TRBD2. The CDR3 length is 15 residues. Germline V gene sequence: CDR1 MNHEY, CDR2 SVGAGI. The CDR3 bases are TGTGCCTGCAGCAAAACTAGCGGAAGCTCCTACGAGCAGTACTTT. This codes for CACSKTSGSSYEQYF.

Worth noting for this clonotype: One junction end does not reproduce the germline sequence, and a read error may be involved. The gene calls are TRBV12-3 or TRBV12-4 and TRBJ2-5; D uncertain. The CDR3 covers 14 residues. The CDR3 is CASTLTDGQEAQHF. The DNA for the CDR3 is TGTGCCAGCACTCTCACGGACGGCCAAGAGGCCCAGCACTTC.

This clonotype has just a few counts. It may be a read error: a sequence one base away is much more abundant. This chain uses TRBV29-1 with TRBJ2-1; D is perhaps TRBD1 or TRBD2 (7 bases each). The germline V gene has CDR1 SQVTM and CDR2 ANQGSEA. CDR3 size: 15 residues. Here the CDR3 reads CNPKHSRGGVNEQFF. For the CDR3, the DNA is TGCAACCCGAAACACAGCAGGGGGGGGGTAAATGAGCAGTTCTTC.

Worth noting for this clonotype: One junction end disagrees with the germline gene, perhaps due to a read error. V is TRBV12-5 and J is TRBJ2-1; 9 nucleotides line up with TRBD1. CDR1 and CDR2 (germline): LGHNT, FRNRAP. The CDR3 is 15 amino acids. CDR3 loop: CASGSGQGLNIEQFF. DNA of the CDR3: TGTGCCAGTGGTTCCGGACAGGGGCTTAACATTGAGCAGTTCTTC.

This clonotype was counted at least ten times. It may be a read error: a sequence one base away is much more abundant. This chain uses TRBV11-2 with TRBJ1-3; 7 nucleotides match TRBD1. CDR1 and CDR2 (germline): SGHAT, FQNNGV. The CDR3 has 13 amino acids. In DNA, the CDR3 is TGTGCCAGCAGCCGGACAGGAGGAAACACCATGTATTTT. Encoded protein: CASSRTGGNTMYF.

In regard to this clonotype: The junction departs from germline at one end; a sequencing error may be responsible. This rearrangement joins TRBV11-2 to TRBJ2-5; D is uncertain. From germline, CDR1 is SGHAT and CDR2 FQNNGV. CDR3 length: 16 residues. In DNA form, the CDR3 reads TGTGCCAGCAGCCCTGATTCCCCTCCCCCCCAAGGGACCCAGTACTTC. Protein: CASSPDSPPPQGTQYF. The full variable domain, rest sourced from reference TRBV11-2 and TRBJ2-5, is EAGVAQSPRYKIIEKRQSVAFWCNPISGHATLYWYQQILGQGPKLLIQFQNNGVVDDSQLPKDRFSAERLKGVDSTLKIQPAKLEDSAVYLCASSPDSPPPQGTQYFGPGTRLLVL.

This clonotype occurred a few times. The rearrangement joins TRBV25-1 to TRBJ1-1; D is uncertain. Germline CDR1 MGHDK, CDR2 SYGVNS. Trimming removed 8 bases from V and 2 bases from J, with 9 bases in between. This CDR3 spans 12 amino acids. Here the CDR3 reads CASSLSNTEAFF. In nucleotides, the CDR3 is TGTGCCAGCTCGTTATCAAACACTGAAGCTTTCTTT.

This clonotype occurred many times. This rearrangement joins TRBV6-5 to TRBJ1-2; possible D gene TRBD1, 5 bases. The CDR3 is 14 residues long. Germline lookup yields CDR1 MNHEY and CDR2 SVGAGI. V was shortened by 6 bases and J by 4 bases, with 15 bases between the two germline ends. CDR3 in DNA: TGTGCCAGCAGCCCTGTTGGTACAGGCTATGGCTACACCTTC. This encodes CASSPVGTGYGYTF.